This TCR beta chain is from a study of regulatory dendritic cells for organ transplantation. Study in general: Monocytes received vitamin D3 on days 0 and 4, IL-10 on day 4. Day 6 dendritic cell cultures were stimulated with LPS.

CFSE-labeled sorted T cells met regulatory or mature dendritic cells for over 4 days. Findings and limits, study-wide: The authors noted considerable between-person heterogeneity in alloreactive memory CD8+ cells. Mature dendritic cells appeared to drive more memory CD8+ clonal expansion than regulatory ones.

Germline CDR1 MNHEY, CDR2 SMNVEV (reference sequence). The CDR3 is 12 residues long. V was clipped by 6 bases and J by 6 bases, with 11 bases between them. Of note for this clone: Its antigen is as yet unknown.

Using immunoSEQ multiplex PCR, the repertoire was profiled, and TCRdb retains in-frame clones only, with some absent. The sample holds more than 10,000 clones, roughly 90% seen once. This sequence was found in a human donor in good health. The chain combines TRBV27 with TRBJ1-2; D gene uncertain. Sequences were obtained from naive CD8+ T cells from blood cultured with regulatory dendritic cells. The subset here: CD45RA+ naive T cells. Written as DNA, the CDR3 is TGTGCCAGCAGGGACGGGGTGGATGGCTACACCTTC. This translates into CASRDGVDGYTF.